This paragraph covers one T cell receptor (beta chain) sequence. Its antigen is still unknown. No quality values exist for individual bases; no much larger clone is one base distant. The sample belongs to a study of blood T cell repertoires in COVID-19 (dated by TCRdb to the early 2020s). Turning to the overall study: Samples covering the acute and convalescent phases of COVID-19 were provided by collaborators in the United States, Italy and Spain. The dataset comprised deeply sampled blood TCRbeta repertoires from subjects exposed to, actively infected with, or recovered from COVID-19. The repertoires were released in a freely available public database meant as a resource for research on the immune response to SARS-CoV-2. Samples were obtained from the ongoing ImmuneRACE study (first 160 participants) and from over 1,000 subjects provided by 6 global collaborators. Sample metadata almost always included a de-identified subject ID, COVID-19 status, age in years and sex. Where available, HLA class I and class II types were taken from metadata supplied by the sample provider and were not determined by assay-based typing. The material from the prospective study consisted of cDNA or gDNA derived from T cells, B-cell-depleted T cells, or PBMCs.

The V end loses 0 bases and the J end loses 6 bases, and a stretch of 12 bases separates them. From its cysteine to its phenylalanine, the CDR3 spans 15 amino acids. This entry keeps only the CDR3 DNA: 45 bases, framed from base 1. CDR1 and CDR2, looked up from the germline V gene, are SGHNT and YENEEA. TCRbeta CDR3 regions were amplified from genomic DNA using the immunoSEQ Assay, a bias-controlled multiplex PCR. On the study's bioinformatics: The number of nucleated cells in each sample was estimated by amplification of reference gene primers within the assay. Sequence reads were collapsed and filtered to measure the absolute abundance of every unique TCRbeta CDR3 rearrangement. For each sample, productive Simpson clonality was calculated as the square root of Simpson's diversity index over productive rearrangements. TCRdb carries this immuneACCESS record with in-frame sequences only. Its versions omit some clonotypes, under half of them owing to an unresolved V gene in the studies checked, with the rest unexplained. D and trimming come from the DNA, and the V and J calls and clone size come from that table. In all, the sample holds about 100,000 clones, and roughly 80% of those were seen once. Of the sample, approximately 30% is held by the ten largest clones.

Each collaborating institution followed its own protocols to collect whole blood in K2EDTA tubes. For TCRbeta analysis, collaborators shipped samples as frozen whole blood, isolated PBMCs, or DNA extracted from either of those sample types. General study outcomes and caveats: The quantity of clinical and demographic metadata differed by source and by participant and was supplied without curation.

This receptor chain uses TRBV11-3 and TRBJ2-1, and TRBD1 may be the D gene, going by 5 matching bases. This receptor was obtained from a man between 65 and 80 years old with active or convalescent COVID-19. Sequenced: peripheral blood. The CDR3 amino acid sequence is: CASSLDAGFGNEQFF. Read as DNA, the sequence is TGTGCCAGCAGCTTAGACGCAGGGTTTGGCAATGAGCAGTTCTTC. Beyond the CDR3, the reference TRBV11-3 and TRBJ2-1 genes provide the residues; the full variable domain reads: EAGVVQSPRYKIIEKKQPVAFWCNPISGHNTLYWYLQNLGQGPELLIRYENEEAVDDSQLPKDRFSAERLKGVDSTLKIQPAELGDSAVYLCASSLDAGFGNEQFFGPGTRLTVL.